The source of this T cell receptor beta chain is a study of T cells in Graves' hyperthyroidism and ophthalmopathy. Study as a whole: Peripheral blood specimens were obtained at initial diagnosis, prior to any treatment.

From germline, CDR1 is LNHDA and CDR2 SQIVND (reference sequence). V lost 5 bases to trimming and J lost 5 bases; unmatched junction nucleotides: 11. The CDR3 length is 16 residues. This clonotype was seen only once. Its antigen is unidentified. The PBMCs were sourced from fresh peripheral blood (around 10 ml). Amplification of TCR beta CDR3 regions was performed using RNA transcripts as template. First-round RT-PCR targeting the TCR CDR3 was performed with the HTBI primer set. TCRdb processed the multiplex PCR reads anew with MiXCR; each CDR3 protein has one entry. This sample has over 700,000 distinct CDR3 sequences; roughly a third occur once, and the top ten carry less than 40%. Study-level points and caveats: The authors' 13 V-J model separated ophthalmopathy from stable hyperthyroidism. Model-based prediction identified ophthalmopathy a median 6.5 months prior to its onset.

The chain employs TRBV19 and TRBJ1-5; 8 bases match TRBD1. Material: blood. This clonotype originated in a woman aged 40 to 50 with Graves' hyperthyroidism. In DNA, the CDR3 is TGTGCCAGTAGTTCCTTCTGGACAGGGACCGATCAGCCCCAGCATTTT. Translated: CASSSFWTGTDQPQHF.